This T cell receptor (beta chain) was identified in a study of cytotoxic CD8 clonotypes in ibrutinib-treated CLL. Study at large: The study included about 11 relapsed/refractory and about 16 treatment-naive patients; under 18 had IGHV unmutated disease.

Measured with immunoSEQ multiplex PCR; TCRdb has only the in-frame clones, and not every one. This sample has hundreds of thousands of clones; under 80% occur once, and the top ten carry 15%. V dropped 3 bases and J dropped 6; count of bases not matched to a gene: 5. In germline, CDR1 is SGDLS, CDR2 YYNGEE. The CDR3 length is 14 residues. This clone appeared a few times. From cryopreserved PBMCs came about 2 micrograms of genomic DNA used for TCR beta libraries. The input for sequencing was PBMCs, taken after 24 months of ibrutinib treatment. The chain links TRBV9 to TRBJ2-1, with 8 nucleotides matching TRBD2. The clonotype was recovered from a human donor with chronic lymphocytic leukemia. This CDR3 reads CASSGFSGANEQFF. In nucleotides, the CDR3 is TGTGCCAGCAGCGGATTTAGCGGGGCCAATGAGCAGTTCTTC. The full variable domain, its missing parts supplied by reference TRBV9 and TRBJ2-1, is DSGVTQTPKHLITATGQRVTLRCSPRSGDLSVYWYQQSLDQGLQFLIQYYNGEERAKGNILERFSAQQFPDLHSELNLSSLELGDSALYFCASSGFSGANEQFFGPGTRLTVL.